The present entry profiles one T cell receptor beta chain with its context. Its target is unknown. Looked up from germline, CDR1 is MNHEY and CDR2 is SVGAGI. This CDR3 comprises 13 residues. V was pared by 2 bases and J by 7 bases, with 9 bases between. From roughly 400 ng of RNA, a library with molecular barcoded alpha/delta and beta/gamma adaptors was made. From the reads, TCRdb called clonotypes with MiXCR, one entry per CDR3 protein. The sample comprises about 50,000 distinct CDR3 sequences, roughly a fifth of which are singletons, and 30% to 45% rests with the top ten. Sampling of bone marrow took place during active disease in every patient. The data are from a study of read filtering for tumor transcriptome and immune sequencing. About the research overall: By R-ISS, stages I, II and III held roughly 8, 16 and 7 patients. Notes on the study in general: About four fifths of IR-seq clonotypes had a single read, yet these held 3.5% to 4.5% of reads. Even smaller IR-seq throughput identified most shared clonotypes.

Material: a population of CD138-negative cells sorted from bone marrow. The V call is TRBV6-5, the J call TRBJ2-1; D is unresolved. The TCR sequence derives from a donor older than 35 with multiple myeloma. The CDR3 loop is CASSYPGRNEQFF. CDR3 nucleotide sequence: TGTGCCAGCAGTTACCCGGGTAGGAATGAGCAGTTCTTC.